This TCR beta chain was obtained from a study of blood T cell repertoires in COVID-19. Unmatched junction bases numbered 9, after V lost 1 base and J lost 0 bases. Germline V gene sequence: CDR1 SGHRS, CDR2 YFSETQ. The CDR3 totals 17 residues. TCRdb's table, derived via immunoSEQ multiplex PCR, lists solely in-frame clones and lacks some. Of about 150,000 clones listed, 82% were seen once; the top ten hold around 15%. The chain joins TRBV5-1 to TRBJ1-2, with 7 positions matching TRBD1. The clonotype was recovered from a human donor with acute or convalescent COVID-19. The donor label of this sample is uncertain. The specimen was peripheral blood. In DNA form, the CDR3 reads TGCGCCAGCAGCTTGAACCGGACAGGTTTCTCTAACTATGGCTACACCTTC. This codes for CASSLNRTGFSNYGYTF.